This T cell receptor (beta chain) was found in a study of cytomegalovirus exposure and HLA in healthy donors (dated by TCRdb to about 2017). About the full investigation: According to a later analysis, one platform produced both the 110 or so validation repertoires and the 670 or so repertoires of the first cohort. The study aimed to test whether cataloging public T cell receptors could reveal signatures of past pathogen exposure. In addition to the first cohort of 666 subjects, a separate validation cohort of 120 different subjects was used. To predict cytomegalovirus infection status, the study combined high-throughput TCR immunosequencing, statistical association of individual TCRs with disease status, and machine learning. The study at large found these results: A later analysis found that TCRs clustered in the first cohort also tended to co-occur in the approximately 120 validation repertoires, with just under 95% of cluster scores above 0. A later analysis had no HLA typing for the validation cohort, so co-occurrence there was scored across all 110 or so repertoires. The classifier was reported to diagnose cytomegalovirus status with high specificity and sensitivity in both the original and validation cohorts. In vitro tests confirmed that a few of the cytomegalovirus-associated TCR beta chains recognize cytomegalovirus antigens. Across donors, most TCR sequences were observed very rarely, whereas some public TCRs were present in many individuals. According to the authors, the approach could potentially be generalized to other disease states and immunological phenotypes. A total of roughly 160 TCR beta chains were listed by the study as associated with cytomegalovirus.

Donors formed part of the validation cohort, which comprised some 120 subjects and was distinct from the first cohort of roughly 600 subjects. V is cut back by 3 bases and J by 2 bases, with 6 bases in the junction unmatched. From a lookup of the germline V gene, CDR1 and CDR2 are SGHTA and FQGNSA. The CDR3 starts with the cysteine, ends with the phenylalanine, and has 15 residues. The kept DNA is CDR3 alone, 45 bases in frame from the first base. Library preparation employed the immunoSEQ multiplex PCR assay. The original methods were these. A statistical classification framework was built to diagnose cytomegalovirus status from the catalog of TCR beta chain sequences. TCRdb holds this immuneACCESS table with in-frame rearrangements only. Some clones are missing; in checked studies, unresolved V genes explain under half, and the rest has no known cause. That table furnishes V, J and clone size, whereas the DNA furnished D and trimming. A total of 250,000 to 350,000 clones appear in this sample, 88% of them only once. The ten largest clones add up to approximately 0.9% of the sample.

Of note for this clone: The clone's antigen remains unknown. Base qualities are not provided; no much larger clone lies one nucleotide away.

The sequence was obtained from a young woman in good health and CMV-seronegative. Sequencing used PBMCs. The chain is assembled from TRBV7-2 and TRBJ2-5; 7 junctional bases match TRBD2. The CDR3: CASSFVVGGQETQYF. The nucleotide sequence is TGTGCCAGCAGCTTCGTAGTGGGGGGGCAAGAGACCCAGTACTTC.